This paragraph reports one T cell receptor (beta chain). Antigen unknown. The data were obtained in a study of lymphopenia after photon versus proton radiotherapy. Findings and caveats of the study: Under photons, naive T cells and diversity fell while effector/memory populations rose. Post-nadir TCR diversity decline inversely tracked overall survival among those who died. Authors raise, but do not show, better survival with proton therapy. After the lymphocyte nadir, photon-treated repertoires showed oligoclonal expansion, especially of CD8+ Temra cells.

TCRdb keeps only in-frame clones here, not all; method: immunoSEQ multiplex PCR. In the table there are some 25,000 clones, 85% to 90% of which are singletons. Germline values: CDR1 LNHDA, CDR2 SQIVND (reference sequence). This CDR3 is built from 16 residues. The germline V and J ends were trimmed by 5 bases and 0 bases, with 16 bases remaining between them. The chain links TRBV19 to TRBJ1-1; tentative D call: TRBD1 (5 bases). The sequencing used peripheral blood, collected from a patient treated with photon-based radiotherapy. This TCR came from a man aged 25 to 45 with gastric cancer. The CDR3 here is CASSGGGLSLNTEAFF. The CDR3 DNA is TGTGCCAGTAGTGGGGGAGGGCTCAGCCTGAACACTGAAGCTTTCTTT.